This T cell receptor beta chain is drawn from a study of CD8 T cells in Susac syndrome. V was cut by 6 bases and J by 1 base, with 10 bases left in between. The CDR3 runs 13 residues. Germline V lookup: CDR1 MNHEY, CDR2 SMNVEV (reference sequence). Sequencing of TCR beta, carried out with a high-throughput approach, was applied to CD8+ and CD4+ T cells from the blood. CD8+ and CD4+ T cells were negatively isolated; TEMRA cells were FACS-enriched. Reverse transcription of 0.5 to 1 ug RNA was performed with random hexamers. TCRdb reprocessed the immunoSEQ multiplex PCR reads via MiXCR and lists one record per CDR3 protein. In the table there are 250,000 to 300,000 distinct CDR3 sequences, around 84% of which are singletons.

This clonotype was obtained from a human donor with multiple sclerosis. This chain links TRBV27 with TRBJ2-7, with unresolved D. Sequencing was done on a sample of CD8+ T cells from PBMCs. DNA for the CDR3: TGTGCCAGCAGACTGGACGGATCCTACGAGCAGTACTTC. Its protein is CASRLDGSYEQYF.